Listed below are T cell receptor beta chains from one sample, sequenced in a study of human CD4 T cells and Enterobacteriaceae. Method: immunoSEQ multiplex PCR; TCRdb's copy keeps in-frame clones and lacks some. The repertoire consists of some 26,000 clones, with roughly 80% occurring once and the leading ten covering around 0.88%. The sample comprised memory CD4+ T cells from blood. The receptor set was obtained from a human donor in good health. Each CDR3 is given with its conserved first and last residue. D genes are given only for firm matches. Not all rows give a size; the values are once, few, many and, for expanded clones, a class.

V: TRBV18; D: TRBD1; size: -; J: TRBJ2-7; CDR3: CASSPGGQGGEQYF; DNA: TGTGCCAGCTCACCAGGGGGACAGGGTGGCGAGCAGTACTTC
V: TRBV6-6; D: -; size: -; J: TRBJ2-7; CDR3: CASRDSNSGQMGEQYF; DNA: TGTGCCAGCAGAGACTCTAACAGTGGGCAGATGGGCGAGCAGTACTTC
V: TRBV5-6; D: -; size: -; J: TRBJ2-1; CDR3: CASSLYGSSYNEQFF; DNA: TGTGCCAGCAGCTTGTATGGAAGTTCCTACAATGAGCAGTTCTTC
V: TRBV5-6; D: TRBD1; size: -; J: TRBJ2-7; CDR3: CASSFWDRGFSYEQYF; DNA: TGTGCCAGCAGCTTTTGGGACAGGGGCTTCTCCTACGAGCAGTACTTC
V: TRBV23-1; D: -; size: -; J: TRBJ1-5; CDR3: CASTRNQPQHF; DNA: TGCGCCAGCACCCGAAATCAGCCCCAGCATTTT
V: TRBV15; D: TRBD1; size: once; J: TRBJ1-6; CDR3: CATSRGTGTGGHSPLHF; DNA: TGTGCCACCAGCAGGGGGACCGGGACAGGGGGCCATTCACCCCTCCACTTT
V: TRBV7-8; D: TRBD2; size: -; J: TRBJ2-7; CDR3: CASSALAVSSYEQYF; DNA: TGTGCCAGCAGCGCACTAGCGGTGAGCTCCTACGAGCAGTACTTC
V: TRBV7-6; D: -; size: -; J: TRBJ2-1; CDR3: CASSLGQGDYNEQFF; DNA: TGTGCCAGCAGCTTAGGGCAGGGAGACTACAATGAGCAGTTCTTC
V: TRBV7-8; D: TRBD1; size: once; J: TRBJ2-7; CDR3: CASSSGTGVEQYF; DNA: TGTGCCAGCAGCTCAGGGACAGGGGTCGAGCAGTACTTC
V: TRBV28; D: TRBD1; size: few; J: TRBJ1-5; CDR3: CASTIQGAQSNQPQHF; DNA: TGTGCCAGCACCATCCAGGGGGCTCAGAGCAATCAGCCCCAGCATTTT
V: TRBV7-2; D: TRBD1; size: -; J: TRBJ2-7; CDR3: CASSGGGTGGYEQYF; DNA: TGTGCCAGCAGCGGCGGGGGGACAGGGGGCTACGAGCAGTACTTC
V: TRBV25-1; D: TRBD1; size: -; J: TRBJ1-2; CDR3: CASKGQGLGYTF; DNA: TGTGCCAGCAAGGGACAGGGGTTGGGCTACACCTTC
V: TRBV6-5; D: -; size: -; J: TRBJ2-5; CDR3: CASSPGHKETQYF; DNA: TGTGCCAGCAGTCCGGGACACAAAGAGACCCAGTACTTC
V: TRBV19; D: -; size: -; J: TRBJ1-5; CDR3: CASSIRNSNQPQHF; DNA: TGTGCCAGTAGTATCCGGAATAGCAATCAGCCCCAGCATTTT
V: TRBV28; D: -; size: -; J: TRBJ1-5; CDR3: CASWGLNQPQHF; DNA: TGTGCCAGTTGGGGCCTCAATCAGCCCCAGCATTTT
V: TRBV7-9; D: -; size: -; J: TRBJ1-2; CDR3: CASSLASKGYGYTF; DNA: TGTGCCAGCAGCTTAGCGTCGAAGGGGTATGGCTACACCTTC
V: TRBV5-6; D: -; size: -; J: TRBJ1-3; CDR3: CASSLWGGSSGNTIYF; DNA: TGTGCCAGCAGCTTGTGGGGGGGATCCTCTGGAAACACCATATATTTT
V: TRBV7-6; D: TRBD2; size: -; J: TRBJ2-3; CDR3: CASSLGPSGNTDTQYF; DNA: TGTGCCAGCAGCTTAGGCCCTAGCGGGAATACAGATACGCAGTATTTT
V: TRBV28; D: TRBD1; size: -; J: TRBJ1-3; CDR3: CASSWGQFAGGNTIYF; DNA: TGTGCCAGCAGTTGGGGACAGTTCGCGGGTGGAAACACCATATATTTT
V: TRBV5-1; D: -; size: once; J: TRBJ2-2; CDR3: CASSLLGLDSRTGELFF; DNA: TGCGCCAGCAGCTTGTTGGGGCTAGATTCGCGGACCGGGGAGCTGTTTTTT
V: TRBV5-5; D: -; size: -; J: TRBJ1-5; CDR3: CASSWSGDSNQPQHF; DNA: TGTGCCAGCAGCTGGTCAGGGGATAGCAATCAGCCCCAGCATTTT
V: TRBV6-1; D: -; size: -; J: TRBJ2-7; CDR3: CASSTGTYEQYF; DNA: TGTGCCAGCAGCACAGGTACCTACGAGCAGTACTTC
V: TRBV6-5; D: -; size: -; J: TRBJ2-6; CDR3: CASSYGGTGANVLTF; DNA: TGTGCCAGCAGTTACGGGGGTACTGGGGCCAACGTCCTGACTTTC
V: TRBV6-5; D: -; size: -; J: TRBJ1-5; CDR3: CATNGGAGQPQHF; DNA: TGTGCCACTAACGGGGGGGCCGGTCAGCCCCAGCATTTT
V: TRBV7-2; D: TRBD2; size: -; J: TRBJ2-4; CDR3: CASTPSGTSPLAKNIQYF; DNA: TGTGCCAGCACCCCTAGTGGGACTAGCCCTCTAGCCAAAAACATTCAGTACTTC
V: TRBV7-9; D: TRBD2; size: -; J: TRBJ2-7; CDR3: CASTPVAGGSYEQYF; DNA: TGTGCCAGCACGCCGGTAGCGGGAGGCTCCTACGAGCAGTACTTC
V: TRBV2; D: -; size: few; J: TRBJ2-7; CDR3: CASSEQGQIYEQYF; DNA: TGTGCCAGCAGTGAACAGGGGCAGATATACGAGCAGTACTTC
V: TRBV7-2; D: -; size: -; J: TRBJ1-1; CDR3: CASSSPPGRDAFF; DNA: TGTGCCAGCAGCTCCCCTCCGGGGCGCGACGCTTTCTTT
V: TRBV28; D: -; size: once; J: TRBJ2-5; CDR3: CASSWGRKETQYF; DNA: TGTGCCAGCAGTTGGGGCAGAAAAGAGACCCAGTACTTC
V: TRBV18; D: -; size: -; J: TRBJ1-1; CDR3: CASSSGGWGAGNTEAFF; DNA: TGTGCCAGCTCGTCCGGGGGATGGGGCGCGGGTAACACTGAAGCTTTCTTT
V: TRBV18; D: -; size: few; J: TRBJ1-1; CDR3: CASSLDFGRTNTEAFF; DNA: TGTGCCAGCTCCCTCGACTTCGGACGGACGAACACTGAAGCTTTCTTT
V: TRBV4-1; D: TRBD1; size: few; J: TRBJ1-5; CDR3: CASSQPGTGLNQPQHF; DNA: TGCGCCAGCAGCCAACCCGGGACAGGTCTGAATCAGCCCCAGCATTTT
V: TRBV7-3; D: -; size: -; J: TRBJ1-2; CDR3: CASSSTGRHYTF; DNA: TGTGCCAGCAGCTCCACAGGGCGGCACTACACCTTC
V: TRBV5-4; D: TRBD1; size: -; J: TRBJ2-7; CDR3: CASSLAGTGGHEQYF; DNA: TGTGCCAGCAGCTTGGCGGGGACAGGGGGACACGAGCAGTACTTC
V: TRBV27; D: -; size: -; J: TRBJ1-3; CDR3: CASSNNLLSGNTIYF; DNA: TGTGCCAGCAGTAATAATCTACTCTCTGGAAACACCATATATTTT
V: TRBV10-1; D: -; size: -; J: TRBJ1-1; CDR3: CASAQGGDWGAFF; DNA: TGCGCCAGCGCCCAAGGTGGGGACTGGGGAGCTTTCTTT
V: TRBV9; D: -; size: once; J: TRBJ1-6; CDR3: CAELPSGRSNSPLHF; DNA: TGTGCCGAATTACCGAGTGGGCGTAGCAATTCACCCCTCCACTTT
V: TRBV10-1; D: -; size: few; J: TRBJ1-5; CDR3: CASSESVNQPQHF; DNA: TGCGCCAGCAGTGAGTCGGTCAATCAGCCCCAGCATTTT
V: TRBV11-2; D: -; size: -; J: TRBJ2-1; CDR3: CASSLNSGLPLRNNEQFF; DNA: TGTGCCAGCAGCTTGAACTCTGGACTACCTCTAAGGAACAATGAGCAGTTCTTC
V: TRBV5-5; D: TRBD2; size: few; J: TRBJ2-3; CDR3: CASRPHSGARTDTQYF; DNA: TGTGCCAGCAGACCCCATAGCGGGGCCCGCACAGATACGCAGTATTTT
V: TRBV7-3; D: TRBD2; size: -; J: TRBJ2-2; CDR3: CASSTTGGRRLAGELFF; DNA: TGTGCCAGCAGCACGACGGGCGGGAGACGGTTAGCCGGGGAGCTGTTTTTT
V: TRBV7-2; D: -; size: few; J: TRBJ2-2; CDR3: CASSRRRGGFLNTGELFF; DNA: TGTGCCAGCAGCCGACGGAGGGGGGGTTTCCTAAACACCGGGGAGCTGTTTTTT
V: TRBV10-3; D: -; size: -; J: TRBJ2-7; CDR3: CAISGTETYEQYF; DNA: TGTGCCATCAGTGGGACAGAAACCTACGAGCAGTACTTC
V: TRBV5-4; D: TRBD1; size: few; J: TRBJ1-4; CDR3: CASSPAGVQGAGEKLFF; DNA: TGTGCCAGCAGCCCAGCAGGGGTCCAGGGGGCGGGTGAAAAACTGTTTTTT
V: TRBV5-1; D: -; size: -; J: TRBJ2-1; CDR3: CASSSRGLQNEQFF; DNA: TGCGCCAGCAGCTCCCGGGGGCTCCAAAATGAGCAGTTCTTC
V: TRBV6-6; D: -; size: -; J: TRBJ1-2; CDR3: CASSGGIGYTF; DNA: TGTGCCAGCAGTGGGGGCATAGGCTACACCTTC
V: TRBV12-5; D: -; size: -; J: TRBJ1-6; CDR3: CASGLPPLLHF; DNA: TGTGCTAGTGGTTTGCCTCCTCTCCTCCACTTT
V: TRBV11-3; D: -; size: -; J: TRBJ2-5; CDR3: CASSLWRGPDQETQYF; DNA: TGTGCCAGCAGCCTTTGGCGAGGGCCTGACCAAGAGACCCAGTACTTC
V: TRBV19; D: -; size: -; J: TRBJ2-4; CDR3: CASSGGEKAGRQRNIQYF; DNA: TGTGCCAGTAGTGGGGGCGAGAAGGCAGGGAGACAAAGAAACATTCAGTACTTC
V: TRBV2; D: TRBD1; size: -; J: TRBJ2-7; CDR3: CASSEVDRAYEQYF; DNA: TGTGCCAGCAGTGAAGTTGACAGGGCCTACGAGCAGTACTTC
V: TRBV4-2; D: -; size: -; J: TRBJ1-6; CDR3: CASSPLLPLGSPLHF; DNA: TGTGCCAGCAGCCCCCTTCTGCCGTTGGGTTCACCCCTCCACTTT
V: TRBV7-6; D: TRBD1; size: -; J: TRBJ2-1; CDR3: CASSRQGVGYNEQFF; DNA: TGTGCCAGCAGCCGACAGGGGGTAGGTTACAATGAGCAGTTCTTC